These T cell receptor beta chains were read from a single sample in a study of PD-1 blockade in classical Hodgkin lymphoma. Measured with immunoSEQ multiplex PCR; TCRdb has only the in-frame clones, and not every one. Among more than 9,500 clones listed, more than 65% were seen once. Sequences were derived from CD4+ T cells from blood, sampled at baseline. These receptors came from a human donor with classical Hodgkin lymphoma. Each CDR3 is given with its conserved first and last residue. Fields, in order: clone size, J gene, V gene, D gene, CDR3 DNA, CDR3 protein. A D gene is named only where the DNA matches it firmly. Part of the rows lack a size; the others show once, few, many or a class for expanded clones.

clone_size: NA; j_call: TRBJ2-3; v_call: TRBV5-5; d_call: TRBD2; cdr3_nt: TGTGCCAGCAGCATAGGGACTAGCGGGGGGGGCACAGATACGCAGTATTTT; cdr3_aa: CASSIGTSGGGTDTQYF
clone_size: NA; j_call: TRBJ2-4; v_call: TRBV2; d_call: NA; cdr3_nt: TGTGCCGGGGTACCCCTCAAGGACATTCAGTACTTC; cdr3_aa: CAGVPLKDIQYF
clone_size: NA; j_call: TRBJ2-7; v_call: TRBV7-2; d_call: NA; cdr3_nt: TGTGCCAGCAGCTTAGTGGCCCCGGGGGACGAGCAGTACTTC; cdr3_aa: CASSLVAPGDEQYF
clone_size: NA; j_call: TRBJ1-1; v_call: TRBV10-3; d_call: TRBD1; cdr3_nt: TGTGCCATCAGCTTAGGGGACAGGGTGAACACTGAAGCTTTCTTT; cdr3_aa: CAISLGDRVNTEAFF
clone_size: NA; j_call: TRBJ2-3; v_call: TRBV2; d_call: NA; cdr3_nt: TGTGCCAGCAGCCAGGGACCCTCGTCAGATACGCAGTATTTT; cdr3_aa: CASSQGPSSDTQYF
clone_size: NA; j_call: TRBJ2-1; v_call: TRBV6-1; d_call: NA; cdr3_nt: TGTGCCAGCAGTGAAATCCAGGGGGAGGTCAATGAGCAGTTCTTC; cdr3_aa: CASSEIQGEVNEQFF
clone_size: NA; j_call: TRBJ2-1; v_call: TRBV15; d_call: NA; cdr3_nt: TGTGCCACCAGCAGAGCTCTAGCGCCAAATGAGCAGTTCTTC; cdr3_aa: CATSRALAPNEQFF
clone_size: NA; j_call: TRBJ2-3; v_call: TRBV5-1; d_call: TRBD2; cdr3_nt: TGCGCCAGCAGCCCTCTCCAGGGAGGGACAGATACGCAGTATTTT; cdr3_aa: CASSPLQGGTDTQYF
clone_size: NA; j_call: TRBJ2-4; v_call: TRBV4-3; d_call: NA; cdr3_nt: TGCGCCAGCAGCCCCCAGGTGGCCGGACAGGGAGGGAACATTCAGTACTTC; cdr3_aa: CASSPQVAGQGGNIQYF
clone_size: NA; j_call: TRBJ2-2; v_call: TRBV5-6; d_call: NA; cdr3_nt: TGTGCCAGCAGCCCCAGATTTACCGGGCCCGTTAACACCGGGGAGCTGTTTTTT; cdr3_aa: CASSPRFTGPVNTGELFF
clone_size: NA; j_call: TRBJ1-1; v_call: TRBV19; d_call: TRBD1; cdr3_nt: TGTGCCAGTAGAGATTTACCCGGGACAGGCACTGAAGCTTTCTTT; cdr3_aa: CASRDLPGTGTEAFF
clone_size: NA; j_call: TRBJ1-2; v_call: TRBV21-1; d_call: NA; cdr3_nt: TGTGCCAGCAGCAAGGACAGGGACGGACACTATGGCTACACCTTC; cdr3_aa: CASSKDRDGHYGYTF
clone_size: once; j_call: TRBJ1-1; v_call: TRBV7-9; d_call: NA; cdr3_nt: TGTGCCAGCACTAACCAGGGGTTGAACACTGAAGCTTTCTTT; cdr3_aa: CASTNQGLNTEAFF
clone_size: NA; j_call: TRBJ1-6; v_call: TRBV5-1; d_call: NA; cdr3_nt: TGCGCCAGCAGCTTGGTTCCGGTAAATTCACCCCTCCACTTT; cdr3_aa: CASSLVPVNSPLHF
clone_size: NA; j_call: TRBJ2-2; v_call: TRBV18; d_call: NA; cdr3_nt: TGTGCCAGCTCACCACGCAGGGTCGACACCGGGGAGCTGTTTTTT; cdr3_aa: CASSPRRVDTGELFF
clone_size: few; j_call: TRBJ2-4; v_call: TRBV28; d_call: NA; cdr3_nt: TGTGCCAGCAGTCCCTCGACCTTAACAGCCAAAAACATTCAGTACTTC; cdr3_aa: CASSPSTLTAKNIQYF
clone_size: NA; j_call: TRBJ2-6; v_call: TRBV19; d_call: TRBD1; cdr3_nt: TGTGCCAGTAGAAAGGCCTCCGGGACAGGGGAATCTGGGGCCAACGTCCTGACTTTC; cdr3_aa: CASRKASGTGESGANVLTF
clone_size: NA; j_call: TRBJ2-5; v_call: TRBV7-2; d_call: TRBD1; cdr3_nt: TGTGCCAGCAGCCCCCGTTCGGGGACAGGACAAGAGACCCAGTACTTC; cdr3_aa: CASSPRSGTGQETQYF
clone_size: NA; j_call: TRBJ1-5; v_call: TRBV6-5; d_call: NA; cdr3_nt: TGTGCCAGCAGGGTCGATCAGCCCCAGCATTTT; cdr3_aa: CASRVDQPQHF
clone_size: NA; j_call: TRBJ1-4; v_call: TRBV5-1; d_call: TRBD1; cdr3_nt: TGCGCCAGCAGCCCAAGGACAGGGGCGCTGAATGAAAAACTGTTTTTT; cdr3_aa: CASSPRTGALNEKLFF
clone_size: NA; j_call: TRBJ2-5; v_call: TRBV10-1; d_call: NA; cdr3_nt: TGCGCCAGCAGTGAGCAACAGGGCCGTGAGACCCAGTACTTC; cdr3_aa: CASSEQQGRETQYF
clone_size: few; j_call: TRBJ2-7; v_call: TRBV6-1; d_call: NA; cdr3_nt: TGTGCCAGCACCAAACAGGGTTCATCCTACGAGCAGTACTTC; cdr3_aa: CASTKQGSSYEQYF
clone_size: NA; j_call: TRBJ1-1; v_call: TRBV18; d_call: NA; cdr3_nt: TGTGCCAGCTCACCACAAATTACCAACACTGAAGCTTTCTTT; cdr3_aa: CASSPQITNTEAFF
clone_size: NA; j_call: TRBJ2-7; v_call: TRBV5-1; d_call: NA; cdr3_nt: TGCGCCAGCAGCCCGACAGGATCCTACGAGCAGTACTTC; cdr3_aa: CASSPTGSYEQYF
clone_size: NA; j_call: TRBJ1-6; v_call: TRBV7-1; d_call: NA; cdr3_nt: TGTGCCAGCAGCCTCAGGGAATTTAATTCACCCCTCCACTTT; cdr3_aa: CASSLREFNSPLHF
clone_size: NA; j_call: TRBJ1-6; v_call: TRBV4-2; d_call: NA; cdr3_nt: TGTGCCAGCAGCCAAGATCTGGGCAGACTTAATTCACCCCTCCACTTT; cdr3_aa: CASSQDLGRLNSPLHF